The 21 T cell receptor beta chains below were found in one sample sequenced in a study of blood T cell repertoires in COVID-19. TCRdb's copy holds only in-frame clones and misses some; the assay was immunoSEQ multiplex PCR. The sample carries fewer than 350,000 clones, about nine tenths recorded once. Sequencing was performed on PBMCs or T cells enriched from blood (not recorded which). The receptors shown here come from a middle-aged woman who had recovered from COVID-19.

This sequence joins TRBV24-1 and TRBJ2-5, with 7 bases identical to TRBD2. V shed 5 bases, J shed 2 bases, and the junction held 7 bases outside the gene matches. From germline, CDR1 is KGHDR and CDR2 SFDVKD. CDR3 size: 15 residues. The CDR3, as DNA: TGTGCCACCAGTGTCGCTAGCGGACCTCAAGAGACCCAGTACTTC. Amino acid sequence: CATSVASGPQETQYF.

This sequence joins TRBV19 and TRBJ2-7; no clear D gene. Per the germline V gene, CDR1 is LNHDA and CDR2 is SQIVND (reference sequence). The CDR3 runs to 13 residues. V was pared by 5 bases and J by 0 bases, with 8 bases between. The chain's CDR3 is CASSPGNSYEQYF. As DNA, the CDR3 is TGTGCCAGTAGTCCAGGAAACTCCTACGAGCAGTACTTC.

This chain links TRBV28 with TRBJ2-3; D gene unclear. Deletions cut 5 bases from V and 0 bases from J, with 12 bases between. This CDR3 is built from 15 residues. Germline values: CDR1 MDHEN, CDR2 SYDVKM. This CDR3 is CASSLYSPSTDTQYF. CDR3 nucleotide sequence: TGTGCCAGCAGTCTGTACAGTCCTAGCACAGATACGCAGTATTTT.

V gene TRBV7-8 combines with J gene TRBJ1-2; TRBD1 matches 10 bases. Trimming took 3 bases from V and 8 from J; bases not matched to a gene: 3. The CDR3 has 13 residues. Germline-derived CDR1 and CDR2 are SGHVS and FQNEAQ. Here the CDR3 DNA reads TGTGCCAGCAGCTTCGGGACAGGGGACGGCTACACCTTC. It translates to CASSFGTGDGYTF.

The chain is built from TRBV3-1 (or the pseudogene TRBV3-2) and TRBJ2-1; TRBD1 might be the D (5 bases). Germline V gives CDR1 LGHDT, CDR2 YNNKEL (reference sequence). The V gene lost 6 bases and the J gene lost 8 bases, with 11 bases spanning the gap. The CDR3 has 12 amino acids. The DNA for the CDR3 is TGTGCCAGCAGTCAGAAGGGGTATGAGCAGTTCTTC. Residues: CASSQKGYEQFF.

This clone was picked up a small number of times. The chain recombines TRBV3-1 (or the pseudogene TRBV3-2) with TRBJ2-7; 7 nucleotides align to TRBD2. Germline V CDR1 and CDR2: LGHDT, YNNKEL (reference sequence). The CDR3 contains 15 residues. Trimming took 4 bases from V and 5 from J; bases not matched to a gene: 11. The CDR3 sequence is CASSLLWGGVDEQYF. DNA for the CDR3: TGTGCCAGCAGCCTCCTATGGGGGGGGGTGGACGAGCAGTACTTC.

About this clone: Within the sample, other DNA sequences also encode this same CDR3. The V call is TRBV28, the J call TRBJ2-3, with 9 bases fitting TRBD2. This CDR3 contains 14 residues. V gave up 3 bases and J gave up 3 bases; unmatched junction bases: 1. Germline V gene sequence: CDR1 MDHEN, CDR2 SYDVKM. For the CDR3, the DNA is TGTGCCAGCAGTTTCCTAGCGGGGACAGATACGCAGTATTTT. It yields the protein CASSFLAGTDTQYF.

The CDR3 sequence: CASSLYLAVLNNEQFF. In DNA form, the CDR3 reads TGCGCCAGCAGCCTCTATCTAGCGGTACTAAACAATGAGCAGTTCTTC. The chain employs TRBV5-1 and TRBJ2-1; 7 bases map to TRBD2. Trimming at V came to 4 bases and at J to 5 bases, leaving 12 bases not matched to a gene. The CDR3 is 16 residues long. Germline V lookup: CDR1 SGHRS, CDR2 YFSETQ.

The gene calls are TRBV19 and TRBJ1-2; D uncertain. CDR1 LNHDA and CDR2 SQIVND come from the germline V gene (reference sequence). V was pared by 3 bases and J by 0 bases, with 8 bases between. This CDR3 comprises 14 residues. CDR3 sequence: CASSMGRTNYGYTF. CDR3 DNA sequence: TGTGCCAGTAGTATGGGGAGGACTAACTATGGCTACACCTTC.

V gene TRBV9 combines with J gene TRBJ2-7; 14 positions agree with TRBD2. The J segment lost 5 bases and the V segment lost 3 bases, leaving 4 bases of the junction unmatched. The length of the CDR3 is 15 residues. Germline CDR1 reads SGDLS; CDR2 reads YYNGEE. The CDR3 DNA reads TGTGCCAGCAGCGCCCGGACTAGCGGGAGGAACGAGCAGTACTTC. It yields the protein CASSARTSGRNEQYF.

The CDR3 sequence is CASLGQGVGETQYF. The CDR3 DNA follows: TGTGCCAGCCTGGGACAGGGGGTAGGAGAGACCCAGTACTTC. The V and J genes are TRBV28 and TRBJ2-5, with TRBD1 matching over 11 bases. Trimming took 8 bases from V and 4 from J; bases not matched to a gene: 6. From germline, CDR1 is MDHEN and CDR2 SYDVKM. CDR3 length equals 14 residues. Full variable domain (missing parts from reference TRBV28 and TRBJ2-5): DVKVTQSSRYLVKRTGEKVFLECVQDMDHENMFWYRQDPGLGLRLIYFSYDVKMKEKGDIPEGYSVSREKKERFSLILESASTNQTSMYLCASLGQGVGETQYFGPGTRLLVL.

The chain links TRBV10-3 to TRBJ2-7; 9 nucleotides line up with TRBD1. The V segment lost 11 bases and the J segment 4 bases; nucleotides outside the gene matches: 6. CDR3 length: 12 residues. The germline gives CDR1 ENHRY, CDR2 SYGVKD. CDR3 region: CASGQGEYEQYF. DNA for the CDR3: TGTGCCTCGGGACAGGGCGAATACGAGCAGTACTTC.

V and J are TRBV4-1 and TRBJ1-2; D ambiguous. Germline CDR1 and CDR2: MGHRA and YSYEKL. This CDR3 comprises 12 residues. Trimming cost V 3 bases and J 5 bases, with 7 bases left between them. This CDR3 is CASSHGMYGYTF. The CDR3, as DNA: TGCGCCAGCAGCCACGGGATGTATGGCTACACCTTC.

Turning to this clone: Other DNA variants within this sample encode the same CDR3. The rearrangement links TRBV7-2 to TRBJ1-5; D is perhaps TRBD1 (6 bases). This CDR3 has 14 residues. Trimming shortened V by 1 base and J by 2 bases, and 6 bases separated the two germline ends. CDR1 is SGHTA and CDR2 is FQGNSA in the germline V gene. CDR3 bases: TGTGCCAGCAGCTTAGAGGGGGGCAATCAGCCCCAGCATTTT. It translates to CASSLEGGNQPQHF.

The chain links TRBV2 to TRBJ1-6, with unresolved D. This CDR3 comprises 13 residues. Deletions cut 7 bases from V and 14 bases from J, with 18 bases between. Germline V gene data show CDR1 as SNHLY and CDR2 as FYNNEI. The CDR3 protein is CASTESRQSALHF. In nucleotides, the CDR3 is TGTGCCAGCACCGAAAGCAGGCAGTCGGCCCTCCACTTT.

This chain connects TRBV5-1 to TRBJ2-1; 7 nucleotides agree with TRBD2. The CDR3 sequence is 15 residues long. The ends lost 3 bases at V and 0 bases at J; junction bases unmatched: 3. CDR1 and CDR2 (germline): SGHRS, YFSETQ. The CDR3 region is CASSWEGLSYNEQFF. For the CDR3, the DNA is TGCGCCAGCAGCTGGGAGGGGCTCTCCTACAATGAGCAGTTCTTC. The variable domain in full, with the rest retrieved from reference TRBV5-1 and TRBJ2-1, is KAGVTQTPRYLIKTRGQQVTLSCSPISGHRSVSWYQQTPGQGLQFLFEYFSETQRNKGNFPGRFSGRQFSNSRSEMNVSTLELGDSALYLCASSWEGLSYNEQFFGPGTRLTVL.

This chain connects TRBV29-1 to TRBJ2-1, with 10 bases that match TRBD1. The V segment lost 4 bases and the J segment 8 bases; nucleotides outside the gene matches: 8. The germline CDR1 and CDR2 sequences are SQVTM and ANQGSEA. This CDR3 comprises 14 residues. The CDR3 DNA reads as TGCAGCGTTGTGGCCCGGGACAGGGGACATGAGCAGTTCTTC. Translated, it gives CSVVARDRGHEQFF.

J is TRBJ2-2 and V is TRBV5-1; 8 positions agree with TRBD2. Germline V lookup: CDR1 SGHRS, CDR2 YFSETQ. The CDR3 has 16 amino acids. Trimming cost V 2 bases and J 1 base; bases outside gene matches: 4. The CDR3 here is CASSLKAGGNTGELFF. CDR3 bases: TGCGCCAGCAGCTTAAAGGCGGGAGGGAACACCGGGGAGCTGTTTTTT.

The chain uses TRBV5-1 and TRBJ2-2; perhaps TRBD2 as D (5 bases). The length of the CDR3 is 14 residues. The V and J ends lost 1 base and 7 bases respectively, with 11 bases between them. Germline loops: CDR1 SGHRS, CDR2 YFSETQ. The CDR3 loop is CASSLQRAGGELFF. CDR3 coding DNA: TGCGCCAGCAGCTTGCAAAGGGCGGGCGGGGAGCTGTTTTTT.

The chain carries TRBV12-3 or TRBV12-4 and TRBJ2-1, with a weak D call TRBD1 (6 bases). Trimming pared 5 bases from V and 9 bases from J, leaving 14 bases between. The CDR3 extends over 13 amino acids. The CDR3 protein is CASSRGGSGEQFF. In DNA, the CDR3 is TGTGCCAGCAGTCGAGGGGGATCTGGTGAGCAGTTCTTC.

The chain joins TRBV30 to TRBJ2-5, with 10 bases identical to TRBD2. With 0 bases clipped from V and 2 bases from J, the junction kept 0 bases outside the gene matches. This CDR3 region has 14 residues. The V gene's germline CDR1 is GTSNPN and CDR2 SVGIG (reference sequence). In DNA form, the CDR3 reads TGTGCCTGGAGTGTACTAGCGGGGCAAGAGACCCAGTACTTC. Encoded protein: CAWSVLAGQETQYF.